This is a list of T cell receptor beta chains from one sample in a study of shared clonotypes between healthy human individuals. Here immunoSEQ multiplex PCR was the method, and the copy in TCRdb shows in-frame clones only, minus some. The table shows 2.3 million or so clones, with more than 80% occurring only once. Specimen: naive CD4+ T cells from PBMCs. All receptors derive from a man aged 18 to 30 in good health. Some clones in this sample may be carry-over from other donors' samples. The CDR3 runs from the conserved cysteine through the conserved F or W. D genes are given only for firm matches. The size field is filled for only some rows; it gives once, few, many or a size class.

clone size	V gene	D gene	CDR3 protein
-	TRBV7-2	-	CASSLAERTEAFF
-	TRBV19	TRBD1	CASSMGQGDYEQYF
-	TRBV2	TRBD2	CAGRTSGRYNEQFF
-	TRBV19	-	CASSIAGETQYF
-	TRBV7-2	-	CASSPQGGDYEQYF
-	TRBV18	TRBD1	CASSTRTGRTDTQYF
-	TRBV2	TRBD2	CASTGVAGARETQYF
-	TRBV7-2	-	CASSPGQNYGYTF
few	TRBV28	-	CASSLETQYF
-	TRBV5-4	TRBD2	CASSEGTSGYNEQFF
-	TRBV28	-	CASSSPTGNQPQHF
-	TRBV15	TRBD1	CATSIDPGQSYGYTF
-	TRBV28	-	CASSLLAAPANQPQHF
-	TRBV19	-	CASSMTGGPYQETQYF
-	TRBV2	TRBD2	CASSPGLADTQYF
-	TRBV11-2	-	CASSLRDGYLDTQYF
-	TRBV7-3	-	CASSSRAGMETQYF
-	TRBV30	-	CALTGLLGFGNTIYF
-	TRBV6-6	-	CASSKGFGDGYTF
-	TRBV10-3	TRBD2	CAISTSGNSYGQYF
once	TRBV19	-	CASSMVSSDTQYF
once	TRBV6-1	-	CASSEARHVYTGELFF
-	TRBV28	-	CASSKVPRREAFF
-	TRBV10-3	-	CAISAELNSPLHF
-	TRBV10-3	TRBD1	CAISESRQGLNYGYTF
-	TRBV9	-	CASSVGLVLAAGTGELFF
-	TRBV2	-	CASSTGIPNTEAFF
-	TRBV5-4	-	CASSSPGTTYEQYF
once	TRBV7-7	TRBD1	CASSFPGGYTF
-	TRBV21-1	-	CASSKASGRSYNEQFF
-	TRBV19	-	CASISGAGTEAFF
-	TRBV6-1	TRBD2	CASSVTSGDSYEQYF
-	TRBV29-1	TRBD1	CSVAGTGEVRDTGELFF
-	TRBV19	-	CASSIVGRPPNEQFF
-	TRBV21-1	-	CASSKAQKVIPNTEAFF
-	TRBV10-3	TRBD1	CAISDARGQGVNQPQHF
-	TRBV18	-	CASSPDENYGYTF
-	TRBV28	-	CASSFLVDYTDTQYF
-	TRBV2	-	CASSEGRPNSPLHF
-	TRBV29-1	-	CSVDQGSARGTEAFF
-	TRBV15	-	CATSGQGTGELFF
-	TRBV6-5	-	CASVDAAYEQYF
-	TRBV5-5	-	CASSMGVRESNQPQHF
-	TRBV4-3	-	CASSPTQGSINEQYF
-	TRBV5-1	TRBD2	CASSFGLAGIQETQYF
-	TRBV5-1	-	CASSLRPPGTQGDYGYTF
once	TRBV11-3	TRBD1	CASSYRTGGSYEQYF
-	TRBV7-9	-	CASSLEGGGADTQYF
-	TRBV7-9	-	CASSLFRSRREQFF
-	TRBV5-4	TRBD1	CASSLDRGPYEQYF
-	TRBV28	TRBD1	CASTPYRGLADTEAFF
-	TRBV5-1	TRBD2	CASSSSGPGSTDTQYF
-	TRBV9	TRBD2	CASSVELAGMNEQFF
-	TRBV7-3	-	CASSLRGQGGEAFF
-	TRBV7-2	-	CASSLRGRSNTEAFF
-	TRBV7-3	-	CASSFLGGDTEAFF
once	TRBV7-6	-	CASSRSPHQGYTF